This T cell receptor beta chain derives from a study of blood T cell repertoires in COVID-19. The wider study: COVID-19 samples, acute and convalescent, were from the United States, Italy and Spain. PBMCs, B-cell-depleted T cells, or T cells provided the cDNA or gDNA that made up the material.

Seattle's cohort entered during active infection and was followed longitudinally. In the source study's methods: Amplifying reference gene primers gave estimates of nucleated cell counts. Measured with immunoSEQ multiplex PCR; TCRdb has only the in-frame clones, and not every one. V and J calls plus clone size are reproduced from that table; the DNA served to infer D and trimming. The sample lists 150,000 to 190,000 clones, roughly 81% occurring once. Looked up from germline, CDR1 is SGHRS and CDR2 is YFSETQ. The CDR3 extends over 15 amino acids. Trimming at V came to 1 base and at J to 7 bases, leaving 9 bases not matched to a gene.

This clonotype originated in a woman aged 55 to 70 with COVID-19, enrolled during active disease. The chain couples TRBV5-1 to TRBJ1-2; 8 positions match TRBD1. Sequenced input: peripheral blood. Written as DNA, the CDR3 is TGCGCCAGCAGCTTGACGACCAGGGGGCGGAGTGGCTACACCTTC. This gives the protein CASSLTTRGRSGYTF. The full variable domain, its missing parts supplied by reference TRBV5-1 and TRBJ1-2, is KAGVTQTPRYLIKTRGQQVTLSCSPISGHRSVSWYQQTPGQGLQFLFEYFSETQRNKGNFPGRFSGRQFSNSRSEMNVSTLELGDSALYLCASSLTTRGRSGYTFGSGTRLTVV.